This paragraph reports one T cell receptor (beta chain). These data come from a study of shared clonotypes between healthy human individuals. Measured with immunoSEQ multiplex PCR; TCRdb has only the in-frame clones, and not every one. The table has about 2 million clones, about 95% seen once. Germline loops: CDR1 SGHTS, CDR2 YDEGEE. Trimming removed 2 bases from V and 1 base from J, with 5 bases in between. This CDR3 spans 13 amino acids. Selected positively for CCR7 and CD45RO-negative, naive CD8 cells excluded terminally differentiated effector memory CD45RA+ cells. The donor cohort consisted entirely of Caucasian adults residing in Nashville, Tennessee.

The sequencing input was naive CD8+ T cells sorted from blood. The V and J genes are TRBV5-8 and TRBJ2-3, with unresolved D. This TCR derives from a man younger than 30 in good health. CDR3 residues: CASSLGGTDTQYF. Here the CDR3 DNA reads TGTGCCAGCAGCTTAGGCGGCACAGATACGCAGTATTTT.